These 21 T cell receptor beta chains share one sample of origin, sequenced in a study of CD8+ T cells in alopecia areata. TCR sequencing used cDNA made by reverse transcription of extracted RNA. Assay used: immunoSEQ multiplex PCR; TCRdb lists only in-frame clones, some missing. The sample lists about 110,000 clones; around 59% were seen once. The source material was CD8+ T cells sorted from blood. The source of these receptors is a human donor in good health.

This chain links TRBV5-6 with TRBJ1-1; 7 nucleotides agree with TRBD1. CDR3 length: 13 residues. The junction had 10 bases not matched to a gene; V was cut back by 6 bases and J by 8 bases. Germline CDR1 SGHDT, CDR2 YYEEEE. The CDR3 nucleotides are TGTGCCAGCACCGCCCTTGGGACAGTAGAAGCTTTCTTT. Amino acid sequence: CASTALGTVEAFF.

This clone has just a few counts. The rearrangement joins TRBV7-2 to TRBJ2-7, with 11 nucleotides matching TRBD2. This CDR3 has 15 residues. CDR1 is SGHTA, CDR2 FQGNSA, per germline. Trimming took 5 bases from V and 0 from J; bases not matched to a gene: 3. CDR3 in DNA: TGTGCCAGCAGCCCGGGACTAGCGGACTCCTACGAGCAGTACTTC. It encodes CASSPGLADSYEQYF.

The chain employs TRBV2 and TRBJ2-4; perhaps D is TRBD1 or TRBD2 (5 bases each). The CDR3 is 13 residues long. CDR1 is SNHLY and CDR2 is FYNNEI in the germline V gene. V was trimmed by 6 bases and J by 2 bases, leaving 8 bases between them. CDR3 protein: CASSPGPKNIQYF. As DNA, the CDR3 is TGTGCCAGCAGCCCGGGACCCAAAAACATTCAGTACTTC.

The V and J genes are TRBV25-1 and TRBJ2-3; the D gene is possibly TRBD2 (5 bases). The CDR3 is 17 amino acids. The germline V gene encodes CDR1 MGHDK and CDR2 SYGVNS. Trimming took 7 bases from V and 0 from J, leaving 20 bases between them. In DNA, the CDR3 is TGTGCCAGCACTGGGAGCAGGTCCCGATTTAGCACAGATACGCAGTATTTT. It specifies CASTGSRSRFSTDTQYF. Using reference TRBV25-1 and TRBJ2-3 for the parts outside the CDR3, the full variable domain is EADIYQTPRYLVIGTGKKITLECSQTMGHDKMYWYQQDPGMELHLIHYSYGVNSTEKGDLSSESTVSRIRTEHFPLTLESARPSHTSQYLCASTGSRSRFSTDTQYFGPGTRLTVL.

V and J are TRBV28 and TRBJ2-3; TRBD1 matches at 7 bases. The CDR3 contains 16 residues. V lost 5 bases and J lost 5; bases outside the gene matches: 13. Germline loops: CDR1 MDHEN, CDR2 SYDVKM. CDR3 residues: CASSRPGQTHGDTQYF. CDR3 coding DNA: TGTGCCAGCAGTCGGCCGGGACAGACGCATGGAGATACGCAGTATTTT.

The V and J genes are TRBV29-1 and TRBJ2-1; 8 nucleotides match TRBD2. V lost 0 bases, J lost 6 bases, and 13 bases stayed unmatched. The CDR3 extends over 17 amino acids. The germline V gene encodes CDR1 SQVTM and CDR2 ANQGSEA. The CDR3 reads CSVEDREGTGLFNEQFF. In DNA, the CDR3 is TGCAGCGTTGAAGATCGGGAGGGGACGGGGCTGTTCAATGAGCAGTTCTTC.

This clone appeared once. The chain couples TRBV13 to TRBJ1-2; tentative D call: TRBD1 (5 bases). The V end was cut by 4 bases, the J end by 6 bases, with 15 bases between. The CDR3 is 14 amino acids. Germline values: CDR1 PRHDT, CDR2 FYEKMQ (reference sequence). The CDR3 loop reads CASSSGPSGHGYTF. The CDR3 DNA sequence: TGTGCCAGCAGCTCAGGGCCGTCCGGGCATGGCTACACCTTC.

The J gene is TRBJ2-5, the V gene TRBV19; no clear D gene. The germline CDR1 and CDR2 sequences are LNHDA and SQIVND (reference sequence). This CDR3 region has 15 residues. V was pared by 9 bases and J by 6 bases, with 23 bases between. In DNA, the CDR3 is TGTGCCAGCTCCCCAACCAGGATATTCGGACAGACCCAGTACTTC. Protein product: CASSPTRIFGQTQYF.

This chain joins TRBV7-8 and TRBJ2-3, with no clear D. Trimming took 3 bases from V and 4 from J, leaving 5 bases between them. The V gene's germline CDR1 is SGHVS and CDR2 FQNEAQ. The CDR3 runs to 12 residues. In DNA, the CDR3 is TGTGCCAGCAGCTTCTTATCAGATACGCAGTATTTT. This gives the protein CASSFLSDTQYF. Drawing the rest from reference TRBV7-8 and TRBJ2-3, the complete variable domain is GAGVSQSPRYKVAKRGQDVALRCDPISGHVSLFWYQQALGQGPEFLTYFQNEAQLDKSGLPSDRFFAERPEGSVSTLKIQRTQQEDSAVYLCASSFLSDTQYFGPGTRLTVL.

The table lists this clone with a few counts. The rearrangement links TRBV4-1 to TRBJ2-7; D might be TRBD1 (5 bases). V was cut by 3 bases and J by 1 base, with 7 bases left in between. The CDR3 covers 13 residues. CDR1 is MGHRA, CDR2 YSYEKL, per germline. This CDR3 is CASSQTVSYEQYF. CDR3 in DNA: TGCGCCAGCAGCCAGACAGTTTCCTACGAGCAGTACTTC.

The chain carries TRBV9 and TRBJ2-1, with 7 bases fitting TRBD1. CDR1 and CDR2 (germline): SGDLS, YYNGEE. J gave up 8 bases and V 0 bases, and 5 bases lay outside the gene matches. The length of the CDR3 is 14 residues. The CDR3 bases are TGTGCCAGCAGCGTAGGAGGGGGCGCGGATGAGCAGTTCTTC. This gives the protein CASSVGGGADEQFF.

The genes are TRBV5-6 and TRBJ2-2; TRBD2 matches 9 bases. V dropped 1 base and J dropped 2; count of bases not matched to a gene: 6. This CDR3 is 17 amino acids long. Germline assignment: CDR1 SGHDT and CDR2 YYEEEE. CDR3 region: CASSLIQRGANTGELFF. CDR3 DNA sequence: TGTGCCAGCAGCTTGATCCAGCGGGGGGCCAACACCGGGGAGCTGTTTTTT.

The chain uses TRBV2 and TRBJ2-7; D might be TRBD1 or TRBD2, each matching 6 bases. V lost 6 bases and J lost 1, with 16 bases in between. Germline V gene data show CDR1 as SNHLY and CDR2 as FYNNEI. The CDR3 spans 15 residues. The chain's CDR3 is CASSSDSGGSYEQYF. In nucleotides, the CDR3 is TGTGCCAGCAGCTCGGACAGTGGAGGGTCCTACGAGCAGTACTTC. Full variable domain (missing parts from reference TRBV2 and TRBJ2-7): EPEVTQTPSHQVTQMGQEVILRCVPISNHLYFYWYRQILGQKVEFLVSFYNNEISEKSEIFDDQFSVERPDGSNFTLKIRSTKLEDSAMYFCASSSDSGGSYEQYFGPGTRLTVT.

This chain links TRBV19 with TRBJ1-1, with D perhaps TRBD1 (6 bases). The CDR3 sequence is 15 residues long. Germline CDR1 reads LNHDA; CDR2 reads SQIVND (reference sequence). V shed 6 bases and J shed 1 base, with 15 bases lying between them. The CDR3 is CASSPTGGANTEAFF. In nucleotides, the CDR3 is TGTGCCAGTAGCCCAACGGGGGGGGCGAACACTGAAGCTTTCTTT.

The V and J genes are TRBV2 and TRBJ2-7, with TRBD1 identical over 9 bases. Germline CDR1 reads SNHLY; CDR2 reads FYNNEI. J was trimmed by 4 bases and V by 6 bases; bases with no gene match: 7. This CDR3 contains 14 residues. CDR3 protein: CASRRDRDYYEQYF. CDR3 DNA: TGTGCCAGCAGGAGGGACAGGGATTATTACGAGCAGTACTTC.

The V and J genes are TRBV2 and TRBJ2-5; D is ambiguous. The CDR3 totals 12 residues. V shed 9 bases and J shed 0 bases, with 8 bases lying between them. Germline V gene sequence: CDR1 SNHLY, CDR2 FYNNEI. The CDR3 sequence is CARMKYQETQYF. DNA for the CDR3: TGTGCCAGGATGAAGTACCAAGAGACCCAGTACTTC.

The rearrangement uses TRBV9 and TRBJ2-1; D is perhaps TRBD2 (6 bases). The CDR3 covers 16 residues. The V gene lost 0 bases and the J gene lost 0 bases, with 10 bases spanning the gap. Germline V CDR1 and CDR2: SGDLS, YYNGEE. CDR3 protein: CASSVGGDDSYNEQFF. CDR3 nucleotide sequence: TGTGCCAGCAGCGTAGGGGGGGACGACTCCTACAATGAGCAGTTCTTC.

The CDR3 region has the DNA TGTGCCAGCAGCCGTACGGACGGGAACACTGAAGCTTTCTTT. Translated, it gives CASSRTDGNTEAFF. The V and J genes are TRBV7-9 and TRBJ1-1; D call uncertain. V dropped 5 bases and J dropped 1 base, with 11 bases sitting between them. Germline assignment: CDR1 SEHNR and CDR2 FQNEAQ (reference sequence). This CDR3 has 14 residues.

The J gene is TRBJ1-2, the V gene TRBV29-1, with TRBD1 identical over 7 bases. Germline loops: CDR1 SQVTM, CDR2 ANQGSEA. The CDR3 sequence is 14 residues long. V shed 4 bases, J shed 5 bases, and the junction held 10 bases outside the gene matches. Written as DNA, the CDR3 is TGCAGCGTTGTCGAGGGGGCGATAGGGTATGGCTACACCTTC. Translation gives CSVVEGAIGYGYTF.

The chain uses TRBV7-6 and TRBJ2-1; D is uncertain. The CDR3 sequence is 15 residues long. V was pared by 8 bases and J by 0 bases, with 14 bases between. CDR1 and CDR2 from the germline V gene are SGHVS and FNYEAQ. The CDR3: CASCPTWNSYNEQFF. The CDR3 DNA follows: TGTGCCAGCTGCCCCACATGGAACTCCTACAATGAGCAGTTCTTC.

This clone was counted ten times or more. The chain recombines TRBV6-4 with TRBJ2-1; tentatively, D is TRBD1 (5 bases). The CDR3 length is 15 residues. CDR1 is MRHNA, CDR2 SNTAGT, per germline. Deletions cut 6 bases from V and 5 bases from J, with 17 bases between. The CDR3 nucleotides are TGTGCCAGCAGCTCACAGGCAACAGGTGACAATGAGCAGTTCTTC. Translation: CASSSQATGDNEQFF.